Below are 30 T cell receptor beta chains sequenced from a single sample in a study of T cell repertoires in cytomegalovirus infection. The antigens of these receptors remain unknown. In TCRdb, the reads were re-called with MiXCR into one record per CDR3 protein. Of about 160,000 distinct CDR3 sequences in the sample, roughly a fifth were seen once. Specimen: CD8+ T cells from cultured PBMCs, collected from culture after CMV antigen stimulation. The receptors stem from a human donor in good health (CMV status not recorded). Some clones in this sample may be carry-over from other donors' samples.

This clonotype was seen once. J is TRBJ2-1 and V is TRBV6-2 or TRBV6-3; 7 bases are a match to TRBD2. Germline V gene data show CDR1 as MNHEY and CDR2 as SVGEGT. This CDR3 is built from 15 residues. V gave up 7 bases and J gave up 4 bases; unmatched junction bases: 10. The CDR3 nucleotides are TGTGCCAGCACAAGTGGGCTAGCGGAATACAATGAGCAGTTCTTC. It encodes CASTSGLAEYNEQFF.

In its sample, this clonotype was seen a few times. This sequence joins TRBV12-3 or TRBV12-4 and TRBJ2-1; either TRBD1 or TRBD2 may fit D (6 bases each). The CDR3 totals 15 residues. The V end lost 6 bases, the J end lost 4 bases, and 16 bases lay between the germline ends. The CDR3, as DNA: TGTGCCAGCAGACCGACGGGGGCCAAATACAATGAGCAGTTCTTC. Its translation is CASRPTGAKYNEQFF.

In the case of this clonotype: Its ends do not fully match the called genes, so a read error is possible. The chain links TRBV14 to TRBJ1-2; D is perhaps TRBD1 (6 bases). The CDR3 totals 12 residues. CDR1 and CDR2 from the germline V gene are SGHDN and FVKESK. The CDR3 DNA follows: TGTGCCAGCAGCCAAGGAATCGGGACACGGGACTTC. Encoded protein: CASSQGIGTRDF.

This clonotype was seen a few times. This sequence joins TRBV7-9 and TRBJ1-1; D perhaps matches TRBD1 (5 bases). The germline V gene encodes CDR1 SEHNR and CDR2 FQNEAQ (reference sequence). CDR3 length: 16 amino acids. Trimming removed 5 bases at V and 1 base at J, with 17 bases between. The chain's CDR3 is CASSPRWGERNTEAFF. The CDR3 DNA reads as TGTGCCAGCAGCCCCAGGTGGGGGGAAAGGAACACTGAAGCTTTCTTT.

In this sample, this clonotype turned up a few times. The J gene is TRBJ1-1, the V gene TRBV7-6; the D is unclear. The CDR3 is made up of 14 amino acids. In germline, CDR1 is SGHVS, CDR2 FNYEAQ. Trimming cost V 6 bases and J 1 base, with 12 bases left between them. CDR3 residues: CASSSRIGNTEAFF. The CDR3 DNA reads TGTGCCAGCAGTTCCAGGATAGGGAACACTGAAGCTTTCTTT.

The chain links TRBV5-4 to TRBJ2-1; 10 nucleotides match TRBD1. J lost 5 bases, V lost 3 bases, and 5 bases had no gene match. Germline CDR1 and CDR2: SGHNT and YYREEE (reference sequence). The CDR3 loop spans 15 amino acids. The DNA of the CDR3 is TGTGCCAGCAGCTCGCGGACAGGGGGACACAATGAGCAGTTCTTC. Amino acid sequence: CASSSRTGGHNEQFF.

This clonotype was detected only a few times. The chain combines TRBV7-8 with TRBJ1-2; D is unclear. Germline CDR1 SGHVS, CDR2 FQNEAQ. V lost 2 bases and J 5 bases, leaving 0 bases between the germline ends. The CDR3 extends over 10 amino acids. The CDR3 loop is CASSLYGYTF. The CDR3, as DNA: TGTGCCAGCAGCTTATATGGCTACACCTTC.

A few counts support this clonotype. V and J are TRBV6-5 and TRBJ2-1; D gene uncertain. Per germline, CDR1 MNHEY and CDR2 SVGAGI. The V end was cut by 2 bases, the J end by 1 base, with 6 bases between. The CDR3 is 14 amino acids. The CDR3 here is CASSYGVSYNEQFF. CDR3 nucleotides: TGTGCCAGCAGTTACGGGGTTTCCTACAATGAGCAGTTCTTC.

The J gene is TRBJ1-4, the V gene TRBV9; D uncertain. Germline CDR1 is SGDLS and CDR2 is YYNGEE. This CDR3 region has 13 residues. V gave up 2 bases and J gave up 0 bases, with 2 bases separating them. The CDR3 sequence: CASSVATNEKLFF. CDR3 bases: TGTGCCAGCAGCGTTGCAACTAATGAAAAACTGTTTTTT.

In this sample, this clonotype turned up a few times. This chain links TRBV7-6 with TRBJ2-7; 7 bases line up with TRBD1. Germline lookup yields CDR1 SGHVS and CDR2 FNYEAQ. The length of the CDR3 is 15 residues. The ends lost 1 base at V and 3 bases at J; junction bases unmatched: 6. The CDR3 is CASSLDRDRDYEQYF. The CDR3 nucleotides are TGTGCCAGCAGCTTAGACAGGGACAGAGACTACGAGCAGTACTTC.

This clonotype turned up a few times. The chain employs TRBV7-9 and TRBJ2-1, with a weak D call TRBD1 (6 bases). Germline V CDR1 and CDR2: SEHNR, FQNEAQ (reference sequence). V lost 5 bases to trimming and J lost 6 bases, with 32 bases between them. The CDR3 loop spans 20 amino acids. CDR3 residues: CASSQPRTQQGWNFGNEQFF. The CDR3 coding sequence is TGTGCCAGCAGCCAACCAAGAACCCAACAGGGTTGGAACTTTGGCAATGAGCAGTTCTTC.

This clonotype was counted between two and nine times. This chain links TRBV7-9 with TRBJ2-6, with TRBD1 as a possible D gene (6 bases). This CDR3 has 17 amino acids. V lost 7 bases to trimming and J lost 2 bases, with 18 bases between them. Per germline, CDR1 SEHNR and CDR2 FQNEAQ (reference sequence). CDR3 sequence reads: CASIERVQGPGANVLTF. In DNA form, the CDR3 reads TGTGCCAGCATCGAAAGGGTCCAGGGGCCTGGGGCCAACGTCCTGACTTTC.

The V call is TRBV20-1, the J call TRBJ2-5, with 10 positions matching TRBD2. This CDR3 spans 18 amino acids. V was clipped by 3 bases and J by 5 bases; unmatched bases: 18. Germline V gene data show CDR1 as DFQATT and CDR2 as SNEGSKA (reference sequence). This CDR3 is CSARRASGGGTSGETQYF. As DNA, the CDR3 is TGCAGTGCTAGGAGGGCGAGCGGGGGGGGAACCTCCGGGGAGACCCAGTACTTC.

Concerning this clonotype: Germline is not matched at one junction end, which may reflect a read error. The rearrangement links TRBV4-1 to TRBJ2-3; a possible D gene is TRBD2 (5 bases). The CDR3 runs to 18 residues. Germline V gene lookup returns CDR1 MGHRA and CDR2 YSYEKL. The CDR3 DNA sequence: TGTGCCAGCAGCCAAGAGGGAAAAAACACCCAGAGCACAGATACGCAGTATTTT. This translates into CASSQEGKNTQSTDTQYF.

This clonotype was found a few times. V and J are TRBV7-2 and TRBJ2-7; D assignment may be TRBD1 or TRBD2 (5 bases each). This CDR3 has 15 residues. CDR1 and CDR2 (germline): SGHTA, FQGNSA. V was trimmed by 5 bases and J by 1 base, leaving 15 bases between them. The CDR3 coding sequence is TGTGCCAGCAGCGAGGGGCTAGGGGAATCCTACGAGCAGTACTTC. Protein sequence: CASSEGLGESYEQYF.

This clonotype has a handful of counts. The CDR3 sequence is CASSPDTGDYEQYF. CDR3 nucleotide sequence: TGTGCCAGCAGCCCGGACACGGGGGATTACGAGCAGTACTTC. This rearrangement joins TRBV7-4 to TRBJ2-7; possibly TRBD2 for D (6 bases). Trimming pared 5 bases from V and 4 bases from J, leaving 15 bases between. CDR3 size: 14 residues. In germline, CDR1 is SGHVT, CDR2 SQSDAQ.

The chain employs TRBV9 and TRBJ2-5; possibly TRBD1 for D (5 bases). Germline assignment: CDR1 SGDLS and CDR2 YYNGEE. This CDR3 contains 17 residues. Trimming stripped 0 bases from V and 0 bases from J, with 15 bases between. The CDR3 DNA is TGTGCCAGCAGCGTAGAAAGGGGAACCGACAACCAAGAGACCCAGTACTTC. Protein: CASSVERGTDNQETQYF.

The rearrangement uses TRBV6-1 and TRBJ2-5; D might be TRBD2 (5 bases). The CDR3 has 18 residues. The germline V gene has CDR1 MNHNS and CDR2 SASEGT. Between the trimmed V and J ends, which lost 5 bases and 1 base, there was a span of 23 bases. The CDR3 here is CASSPVGWGDPIQETQYF. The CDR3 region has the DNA TGTGCCAGCAGTCCTGTGGGGTGGGGAGATCCAATCCAAGAGACCCAGTACTTC.

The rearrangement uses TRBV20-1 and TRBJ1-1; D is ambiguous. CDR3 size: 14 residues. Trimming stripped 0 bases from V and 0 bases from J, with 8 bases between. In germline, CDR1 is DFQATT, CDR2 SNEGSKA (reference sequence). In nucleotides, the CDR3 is TGCAGTGCTAGAGATCAGGACCTGAACACTGAAGCTTTCTTT. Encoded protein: CSARDQDLNTEAFF.

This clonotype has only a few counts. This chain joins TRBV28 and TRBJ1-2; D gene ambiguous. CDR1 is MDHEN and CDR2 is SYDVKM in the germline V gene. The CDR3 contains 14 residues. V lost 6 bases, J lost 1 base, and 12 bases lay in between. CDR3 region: CASSGASNNYGYTF. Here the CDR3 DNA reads TGTGCCAGCAGCGGAGCGTCCAATAACTATGGCTACACCTTC.

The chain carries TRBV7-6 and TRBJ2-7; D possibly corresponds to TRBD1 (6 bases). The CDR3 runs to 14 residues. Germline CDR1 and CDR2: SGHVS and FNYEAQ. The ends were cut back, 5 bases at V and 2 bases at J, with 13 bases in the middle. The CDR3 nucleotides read TGTGCCAGCAGCCGGCCAGGACAGCCCTACGAGCAGTACTTC. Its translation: CASSRPGQPYEQYF.

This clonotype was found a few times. This CDR3 is CASSLKTGYTQPQHF. In DNA form, the CDR3 reads TGCGCCAGCAGCTTGAAGACAGGGTATACGCAGCCCCAGCATTTT. This chain links TRBV5-1 with TRBJ1-5; TRBD1 aligns across 7 bases. Germline CDR1 is SGHRS and CDR2 is YFSETQ. This CDR3 is 15 amino acids long. V lost 1 base and J lost 7; bases outside the gene matches: 8.

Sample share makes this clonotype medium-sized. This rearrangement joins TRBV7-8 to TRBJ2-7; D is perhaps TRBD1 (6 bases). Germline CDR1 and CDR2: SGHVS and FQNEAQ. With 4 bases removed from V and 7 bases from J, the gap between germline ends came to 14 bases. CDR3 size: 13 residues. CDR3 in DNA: TGTGCCAGCAGCTCGGGACACCCAGAAGAGCAGTACTTC. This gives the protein CASSSGHPEEQYF.

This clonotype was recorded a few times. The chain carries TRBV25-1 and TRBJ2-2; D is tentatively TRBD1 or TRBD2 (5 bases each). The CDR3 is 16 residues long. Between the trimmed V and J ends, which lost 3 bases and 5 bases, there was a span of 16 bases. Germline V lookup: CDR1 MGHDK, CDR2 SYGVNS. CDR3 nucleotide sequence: TGTGCCAGCAGTGATCTGGGGGACGGAAGGACCGGGGAGCTGTTTTTT. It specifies CASSDLGDGRTGELFF.

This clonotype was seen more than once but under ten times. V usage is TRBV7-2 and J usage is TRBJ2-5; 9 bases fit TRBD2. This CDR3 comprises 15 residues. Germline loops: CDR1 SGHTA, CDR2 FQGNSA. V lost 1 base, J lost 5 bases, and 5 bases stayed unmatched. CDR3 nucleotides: TGTGCCAGCAGCTTAGGAAGCGGGGGGACGGAGACCCAGTACTTC. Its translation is CASSLGSGGTETQYF.

The CDR3 nucleotides are TGTGCCAGCAGTTACTCGTCGGCCGAGCAGTACTTC. Translating gives CASSYSSAEQYF. This rearrangement joins TRBV6-2 or TRBV6-3 to TRBJ2-7; D gene uncertain. The germline V gene encodes CDR1 MNHEY and CDR2 SVGEGT. There are 12 residues in the CDR3. V lost 0 bases and J 6 bases, leaving 6 bases between the germline ends.

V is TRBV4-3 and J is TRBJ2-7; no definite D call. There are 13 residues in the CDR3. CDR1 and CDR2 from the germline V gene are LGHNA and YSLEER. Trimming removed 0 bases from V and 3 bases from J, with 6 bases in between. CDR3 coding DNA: TGCGCCAGCAGCCAAGAGACCTACTACGAGCAGTACTTC. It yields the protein CASSQETYYEQYF.

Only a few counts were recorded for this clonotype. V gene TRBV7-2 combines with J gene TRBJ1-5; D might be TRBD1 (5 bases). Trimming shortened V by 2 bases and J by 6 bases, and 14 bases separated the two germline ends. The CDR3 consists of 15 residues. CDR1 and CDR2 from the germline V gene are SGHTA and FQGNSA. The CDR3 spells CASSLRDGIGQPQHF. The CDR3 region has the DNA TGTGCCAGCAGCTTAAGGGACGGTATCGGTCAGCCCCAGCATTTT.

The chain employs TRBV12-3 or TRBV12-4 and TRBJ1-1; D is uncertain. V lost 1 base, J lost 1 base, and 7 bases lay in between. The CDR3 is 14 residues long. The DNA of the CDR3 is TGTGCCAGCAGTTTAGGGTTGGGGAACACTGAAGCTTTCTTT. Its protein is CASSLGLGNTEAFF.

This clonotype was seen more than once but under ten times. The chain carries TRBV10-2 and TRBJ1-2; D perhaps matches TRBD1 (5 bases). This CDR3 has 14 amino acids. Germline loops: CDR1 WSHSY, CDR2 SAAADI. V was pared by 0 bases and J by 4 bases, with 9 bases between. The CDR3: CASSESRQTYGYTF. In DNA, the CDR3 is TGCGCCAGCAGTGAGTCTCGACAGACCTATGGCTACACCTTC.